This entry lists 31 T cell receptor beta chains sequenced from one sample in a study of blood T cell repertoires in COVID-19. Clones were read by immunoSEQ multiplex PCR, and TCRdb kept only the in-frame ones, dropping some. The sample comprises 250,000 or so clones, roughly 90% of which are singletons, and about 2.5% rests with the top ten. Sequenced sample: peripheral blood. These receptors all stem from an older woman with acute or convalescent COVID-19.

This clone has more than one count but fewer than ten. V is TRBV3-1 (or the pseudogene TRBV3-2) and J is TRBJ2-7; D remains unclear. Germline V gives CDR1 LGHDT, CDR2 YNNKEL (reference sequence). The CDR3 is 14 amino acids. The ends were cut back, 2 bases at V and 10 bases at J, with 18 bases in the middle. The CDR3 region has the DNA TGTGCCAGCAGCCAACCTACAGTTCCCTTACGCCAGTACTTC. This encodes CASSQPTVPLRQYF.

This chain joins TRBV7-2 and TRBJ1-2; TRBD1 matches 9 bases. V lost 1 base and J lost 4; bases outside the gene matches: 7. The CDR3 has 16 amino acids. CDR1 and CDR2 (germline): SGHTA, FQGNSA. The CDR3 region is CASSLGGTGKGYGYTF. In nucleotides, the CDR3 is TGTGCCAGCAGCTTAGGGGGGACAGGGAAAGGCTATGGCTACACCTTC. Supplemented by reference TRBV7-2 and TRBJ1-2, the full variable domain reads GAGVSQSPSNKVTEKGKDVELRCDPISGHTALYWYRQSLGQGLEFLIYFQGNSAPDKSGLPSDRFSAERTGGSVSTLTIQRTQQEDSAVYLCASSLGGTGKGYGYTFGSGTRLTVV.

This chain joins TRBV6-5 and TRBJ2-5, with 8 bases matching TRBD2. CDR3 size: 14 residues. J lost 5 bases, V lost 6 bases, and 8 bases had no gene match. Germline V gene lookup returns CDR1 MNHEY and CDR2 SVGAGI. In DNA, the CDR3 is TGTGCCAGCAGGGGACTAGGGGGGCCCGAGACCCAGTACTTC. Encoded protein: CASRGLGGPETQYF.

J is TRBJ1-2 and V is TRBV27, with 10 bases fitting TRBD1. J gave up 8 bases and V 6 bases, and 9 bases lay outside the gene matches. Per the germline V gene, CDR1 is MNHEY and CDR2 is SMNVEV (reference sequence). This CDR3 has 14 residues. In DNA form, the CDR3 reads TGTGCCAGCAGCCCCGACAGGGGGCGTTTCGGCTACACCTTC. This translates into CASSPDRGRFGYTF.

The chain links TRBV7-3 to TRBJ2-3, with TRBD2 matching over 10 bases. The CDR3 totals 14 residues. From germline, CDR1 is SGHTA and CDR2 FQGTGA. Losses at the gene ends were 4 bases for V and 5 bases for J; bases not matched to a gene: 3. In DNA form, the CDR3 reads TGTGCCAGCAGCTCTGAGCGGGGGGGAGATACGCAGTATTTT. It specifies CASSSERGGDTQYF.

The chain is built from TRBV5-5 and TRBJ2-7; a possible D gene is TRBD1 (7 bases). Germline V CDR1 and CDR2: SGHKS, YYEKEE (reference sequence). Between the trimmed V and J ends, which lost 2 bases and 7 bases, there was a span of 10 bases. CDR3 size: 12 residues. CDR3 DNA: TGTGCCAGCAGCTTACAGGGGAGGGAGCAGTACTTC. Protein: CASSLQGREQYF.

CDR3 coding DNA: TGCGCCAGCAGCTTAAATAGCTCCCCTGAGCAGTTCTTC. Translating it yields CASSLNSSPEQFF. This chain joins TRBV5-1 and TRBJ2-1; D not resolved. The CDR3 runs to 13 residues. Germline V lookup: CDR1 SGHRS, CDR2 YFSETQ. Trimming removed 2 bases from V and 9 bases from J, with 12 bases in between.

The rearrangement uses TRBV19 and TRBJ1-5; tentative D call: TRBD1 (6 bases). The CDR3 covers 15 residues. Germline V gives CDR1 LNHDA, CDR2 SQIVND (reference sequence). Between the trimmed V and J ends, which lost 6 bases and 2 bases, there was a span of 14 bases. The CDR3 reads CASRKDRSGNQPQHF. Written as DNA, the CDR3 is TGTGCCAGTAGGAAAGACAGGTCGGGCAATCAGCCCCAGCATTTT.

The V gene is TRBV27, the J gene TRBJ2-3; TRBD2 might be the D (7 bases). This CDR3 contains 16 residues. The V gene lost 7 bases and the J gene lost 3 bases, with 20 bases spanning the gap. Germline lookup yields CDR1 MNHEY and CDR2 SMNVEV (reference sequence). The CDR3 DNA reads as TGTGCCAGCATGTCCCTGAGGGGGGGTTTAACAGATACGCAGTATTTT. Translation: CASMSLRGGLTDTQYF.

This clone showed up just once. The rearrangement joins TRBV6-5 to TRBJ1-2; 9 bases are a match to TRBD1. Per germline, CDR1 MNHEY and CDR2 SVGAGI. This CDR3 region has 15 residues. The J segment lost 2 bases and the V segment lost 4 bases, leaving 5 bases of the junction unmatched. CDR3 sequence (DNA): TGTGCCAGCAGTTCACCGGGACAGGGAAACTATGGCTACACCTTC. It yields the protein CASSSPGQGNYGYTF.

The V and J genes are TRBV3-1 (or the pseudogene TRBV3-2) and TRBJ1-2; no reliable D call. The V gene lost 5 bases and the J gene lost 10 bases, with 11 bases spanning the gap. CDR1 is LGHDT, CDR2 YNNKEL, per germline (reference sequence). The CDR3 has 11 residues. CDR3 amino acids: CASSSSGVYTF. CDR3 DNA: TGTGCCAGCAGCAGCAGCGGGGTCTACACCTTC.

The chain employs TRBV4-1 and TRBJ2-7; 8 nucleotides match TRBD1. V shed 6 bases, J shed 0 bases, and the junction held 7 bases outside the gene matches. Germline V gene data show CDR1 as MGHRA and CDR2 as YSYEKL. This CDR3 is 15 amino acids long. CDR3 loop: CASRAGDRSSYEQYF. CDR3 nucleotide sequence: TGCGCCAGCAGAGCAGGGGACAGGAGCTCCTACGAGCAGTACTTC.

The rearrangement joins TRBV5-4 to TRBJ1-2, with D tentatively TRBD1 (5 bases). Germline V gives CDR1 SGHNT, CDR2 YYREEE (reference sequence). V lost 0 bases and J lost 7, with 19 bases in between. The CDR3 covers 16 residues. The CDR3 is CASSLERGIGGFGYTF. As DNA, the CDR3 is TGTGCCAGCAGCTTGGAGCGGGGGATCGGTGGTTTTGGCTACACCTTC.

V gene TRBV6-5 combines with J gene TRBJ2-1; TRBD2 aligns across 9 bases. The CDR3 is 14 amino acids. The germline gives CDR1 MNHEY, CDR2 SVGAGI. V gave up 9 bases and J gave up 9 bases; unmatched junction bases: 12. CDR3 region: CASGLAPFSGEQFF. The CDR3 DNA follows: TGTGCCAGTGGACTAGCGCCCTTCAGTGGTGAGCAGTTCTTC.

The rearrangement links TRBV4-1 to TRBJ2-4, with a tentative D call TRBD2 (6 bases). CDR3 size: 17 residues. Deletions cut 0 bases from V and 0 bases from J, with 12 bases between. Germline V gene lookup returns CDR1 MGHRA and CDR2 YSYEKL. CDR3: CASSQDASGLAKNIQYF. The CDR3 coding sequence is TGCGCCAGCAGCCAAGATGCCTCGGGACTAGCCAAAAACATTCAGTACTTC.

The CDR3 region is CASSLEQQGYGYTF. The CDR3 nucleotides are TGTGCCAGCAGCTTAGAACAACAGGGGTATGGCTACACCTTC. This chain joins TRBV11-1 and TRBJ1-2; 7 positions agree with TRBD1. Germline V gives CDR1 SGHAT, CDR2 FQDESV (reference sequence). Losses at the gene ends were 1 base for V and 5 bases for J; bases not matched to a gene: 4. This CDR3 contains 14 residues.

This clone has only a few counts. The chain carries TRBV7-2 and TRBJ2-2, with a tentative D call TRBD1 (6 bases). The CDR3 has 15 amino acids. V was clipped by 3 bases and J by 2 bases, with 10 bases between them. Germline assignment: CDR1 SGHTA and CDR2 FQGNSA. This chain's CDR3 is CASSFRGINTGELFF. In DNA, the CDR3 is TGTGCCAGCAGCTTCAGGGGCATAAACACCGGGGAGCTGTTTTTT.

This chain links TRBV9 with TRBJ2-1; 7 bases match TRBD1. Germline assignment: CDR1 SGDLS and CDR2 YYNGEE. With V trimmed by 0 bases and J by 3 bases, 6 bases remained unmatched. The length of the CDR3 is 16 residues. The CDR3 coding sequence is TGTGCCAGCAGCGTAGGAGACAGGGAAGTCTACAATGAGCAGTTCTTC. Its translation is CASSVGDREVYNEQFF.

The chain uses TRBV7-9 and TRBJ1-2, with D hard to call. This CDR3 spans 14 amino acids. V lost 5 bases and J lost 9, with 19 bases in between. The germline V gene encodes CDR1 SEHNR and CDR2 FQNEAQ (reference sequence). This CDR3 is CASSLPTTRESYTF. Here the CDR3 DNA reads TGTGCCAGCAGCCTCCCAACGACCCGGGAGAGCTACACCTTC.

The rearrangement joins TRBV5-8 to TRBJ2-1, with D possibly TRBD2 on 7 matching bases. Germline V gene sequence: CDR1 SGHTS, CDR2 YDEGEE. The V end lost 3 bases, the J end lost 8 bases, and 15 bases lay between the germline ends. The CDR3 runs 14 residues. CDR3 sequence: CASSSWGGKDEQFF. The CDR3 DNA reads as TGTGCCAGCAGCTCGTGGGGGGGCAAAGATGAGCAGTTCTTC.

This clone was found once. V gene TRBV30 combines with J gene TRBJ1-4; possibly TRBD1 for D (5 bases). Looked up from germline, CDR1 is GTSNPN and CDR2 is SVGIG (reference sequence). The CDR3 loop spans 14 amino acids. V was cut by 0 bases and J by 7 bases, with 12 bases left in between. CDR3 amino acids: CAWSVSGASEKLFF. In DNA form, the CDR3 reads TGTGCCTGGAGTGTAAGTGGGGCAAGTGAAAAACTGTTTTTT.

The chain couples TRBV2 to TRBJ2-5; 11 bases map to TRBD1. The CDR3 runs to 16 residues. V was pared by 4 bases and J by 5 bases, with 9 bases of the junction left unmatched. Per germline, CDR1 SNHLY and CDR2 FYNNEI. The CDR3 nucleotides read TGTGCCAGCAGTGTAACTGGACAGGGGGCTCGGGAGACCCAGTACTTC. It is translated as CASSVTGQGARETQYF.

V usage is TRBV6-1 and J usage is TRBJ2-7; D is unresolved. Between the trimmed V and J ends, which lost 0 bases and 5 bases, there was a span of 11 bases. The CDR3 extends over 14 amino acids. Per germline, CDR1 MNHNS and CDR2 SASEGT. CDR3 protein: CASSEALGLDEQYF. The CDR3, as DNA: TGTGCCAGCAGTGAAGCGCTTGGGCTGGACGAGCAGTACTTC.

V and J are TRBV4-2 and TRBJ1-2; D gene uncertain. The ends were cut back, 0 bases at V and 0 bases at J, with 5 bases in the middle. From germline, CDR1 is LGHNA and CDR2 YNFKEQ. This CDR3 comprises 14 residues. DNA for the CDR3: TGTGCCAGCAGCCAAGACAGTACTAACTATGGCTACACCTTC. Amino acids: CASSQDSTNYGYTF.

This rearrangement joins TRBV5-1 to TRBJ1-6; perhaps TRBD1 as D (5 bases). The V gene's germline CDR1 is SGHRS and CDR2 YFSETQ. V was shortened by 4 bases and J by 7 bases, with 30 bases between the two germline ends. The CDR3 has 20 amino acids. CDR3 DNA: TGCGCCAGCAGCCCGACCATTCGATGGGGCAGGGCAGGAGACAATTCACCCCTCCACTTT. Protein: CASSPTIRWGRAGDNSPLHF.

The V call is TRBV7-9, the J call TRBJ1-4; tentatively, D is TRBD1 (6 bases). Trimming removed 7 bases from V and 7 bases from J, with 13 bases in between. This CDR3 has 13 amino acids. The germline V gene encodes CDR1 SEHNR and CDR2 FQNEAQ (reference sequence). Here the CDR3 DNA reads TGTGCCAGCACCATACAGGGTGCTGAAAAACTGTTTTTT. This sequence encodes CASTIQGAEKLFF.

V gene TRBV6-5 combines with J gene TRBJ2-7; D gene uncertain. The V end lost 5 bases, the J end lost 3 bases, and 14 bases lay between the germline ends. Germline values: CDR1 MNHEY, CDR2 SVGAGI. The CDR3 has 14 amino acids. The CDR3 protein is CASSPNYMIYEQYF. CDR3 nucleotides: TGTGCCAGCAGTCCGAATTACATGATCTACGAGCAGTACTTC.

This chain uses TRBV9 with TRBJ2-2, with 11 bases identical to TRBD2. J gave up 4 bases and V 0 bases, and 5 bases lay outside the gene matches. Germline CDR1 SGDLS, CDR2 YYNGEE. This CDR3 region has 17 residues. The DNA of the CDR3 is TGTGCCAGCAGCGTAGGGATAGCGGGGGGGCCCACCGGGGAGCTGTTTTTT. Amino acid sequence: CASSVGIAGGPTGELFF.

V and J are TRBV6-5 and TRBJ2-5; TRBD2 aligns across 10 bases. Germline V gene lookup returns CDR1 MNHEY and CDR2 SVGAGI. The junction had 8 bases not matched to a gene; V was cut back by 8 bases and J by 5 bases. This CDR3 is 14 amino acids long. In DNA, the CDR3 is TGTGCCAGCGAGGTAGCGGGGGGTCGGGAGACCCAGTACTTC. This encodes CASEVAGGRETQYF.

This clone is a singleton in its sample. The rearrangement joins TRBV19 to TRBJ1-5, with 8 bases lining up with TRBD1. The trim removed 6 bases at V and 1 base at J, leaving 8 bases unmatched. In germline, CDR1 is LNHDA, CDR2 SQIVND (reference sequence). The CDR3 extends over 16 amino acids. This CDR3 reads CASRTDRAISNQPQHF. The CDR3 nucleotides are TGTGCCAGTAGAACGGACAGGGCTATAAGCAATCAGCCCCAGCATTTT.

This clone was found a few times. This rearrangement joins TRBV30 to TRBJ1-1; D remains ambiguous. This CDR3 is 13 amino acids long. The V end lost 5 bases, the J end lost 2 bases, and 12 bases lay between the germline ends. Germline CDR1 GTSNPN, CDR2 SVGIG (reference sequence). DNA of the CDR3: TGTGCCTGGGGGAGGACCGCCAACACTGAAGCTTTCTTT. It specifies CAWGRTANTEAFF.